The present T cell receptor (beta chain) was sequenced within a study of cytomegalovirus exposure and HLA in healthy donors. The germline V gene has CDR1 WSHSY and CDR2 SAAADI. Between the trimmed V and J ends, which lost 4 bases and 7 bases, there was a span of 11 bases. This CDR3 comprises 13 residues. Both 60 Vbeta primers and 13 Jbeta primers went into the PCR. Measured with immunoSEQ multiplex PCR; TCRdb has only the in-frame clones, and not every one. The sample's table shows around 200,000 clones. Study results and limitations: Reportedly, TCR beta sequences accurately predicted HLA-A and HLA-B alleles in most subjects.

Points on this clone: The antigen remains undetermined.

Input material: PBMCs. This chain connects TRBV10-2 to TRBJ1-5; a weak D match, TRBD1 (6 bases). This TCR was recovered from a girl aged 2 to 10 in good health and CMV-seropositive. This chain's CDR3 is CASSAGQDQPQHF. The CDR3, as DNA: TGCGCCAGCAGTGCGGGACAAGACCAGCCCCAGCATTTT.